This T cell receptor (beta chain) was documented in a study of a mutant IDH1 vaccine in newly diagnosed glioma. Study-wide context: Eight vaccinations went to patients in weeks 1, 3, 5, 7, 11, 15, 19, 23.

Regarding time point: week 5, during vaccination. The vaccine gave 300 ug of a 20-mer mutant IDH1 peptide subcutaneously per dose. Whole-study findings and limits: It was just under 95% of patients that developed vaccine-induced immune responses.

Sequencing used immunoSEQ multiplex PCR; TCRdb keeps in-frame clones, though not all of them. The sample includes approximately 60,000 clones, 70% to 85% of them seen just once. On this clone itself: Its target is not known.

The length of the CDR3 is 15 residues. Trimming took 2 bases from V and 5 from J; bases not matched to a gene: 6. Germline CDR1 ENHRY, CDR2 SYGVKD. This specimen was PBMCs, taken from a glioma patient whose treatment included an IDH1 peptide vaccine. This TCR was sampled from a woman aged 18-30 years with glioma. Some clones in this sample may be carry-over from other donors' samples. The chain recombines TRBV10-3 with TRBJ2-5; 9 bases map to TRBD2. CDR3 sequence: CAISEGLAMGETQYF. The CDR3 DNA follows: TGTGCCATCAGTGAGGGACTAGCGATGGGGGAGACCCAGTACTTC.